These T cell receptor beta chains were read from a single sample in a study of blood T cell repertoires in COVID-19. The assay was immunoSEQ multiplex PCR, and TCRdb's table has in-frame clones only and misses some. The sample records some 100,000 clones, roughly nine tenths being singletons. The specimen was peripheral blood. Receptors were obtained from a man between 45 and 60 years old with acute or convalescent COVID-19. Each CDR3 is given with its conserved first and last residue. The D gene is left open where the match is weak. Only some rows state a clone size, as once, few, many or a class for expanded clones.

V gene,J gene,D gene,clone size,CDR3 DNA,CDR3 protein
TRBV28,TRBJ2-7,TRBD2,.,TGTGCCAGCAGTTTATCCCGACTAGCGGGGTCCTACGAGCAGTACTTC,CASSLSRLAGSYEQYF
TRBV7-2,TRBJ1-2,TRBD1,.,TGTGCCAGCAGCTTAGAACGGGACAGGGCCTCTTATGGCTACACCTTC,CASSLERDRASYGYTF
TRBV30,TRBJ1-1,.,.,TGTGCCTGGAAACTCGCCGGGGGCACTGAAGCTTTCTTT,CAWKLAGGTEAFF
TRBV19,TRBJ2-5,TRBD2,few,TGTGCCAGTAGTCCCTCTCTAGCGGGAGTCGGTGAGACCCAGTACTTC,CASSPSLAGVGETQYF
TRBV7-2,TRBJ2-7,.,.,TGTGCCAGCAGCTTATCAGCTGGTGGGGCCGTCTACGAGCAGTACTTC,CASSLSAGGAVYEQYF
TRBV2,TRBJ2-2,.,few,TGTGCCAGCAGTGGAGACACCGGGGAGCTGTTTTTT,CASSGDTGELFF
TRBV5-4,TRBJ2-1,.,.,TGTGCCAGCAGCTTACTACGGGGCTACAATGAGCAGTTCTTC,CASSLLRGYNEQFF
TRBV18,TRBJ1-5,.,.,TGTGCCAGCTCAGCGACAGGTCCCGGCAATCAGCCCCAGCATTTT,CASSATGPGNQPQHF
TRBV19,TRBJ1-5,.,.,TGTGCCGTCTCTATGGGAGGGGCTGGGCAGCCCCAGCATTTT,CAVSMGGAGQPQHF
TRBV6-2/TRBV6-3,TRBJ2-1,TRBD2,once,TGTGCCAGCAGTTCCGTCCTAGCGGGAGTCGGGTTTTATGAGCAGTTCTTC,CASSSVLAGVGFYEQFF
TRBV4-3,TRBJ2-1,.,.,TGCGCCAGCAGCCAAGATTCGACTACCCTGTACAATGAGCAGTTCTTC,CASSQDSTTLYNEQFF
TRBV9,TRBJ2-2,TRBD2,.,TGTGCCAGCGGACCTAGCGGGAGGTTGAGCACCGGGGAGCTGTTTTTT,CASGPSGRLSTGELFF
TRBV6-5,TRBJ2-7,TRBD1,.,TGTGCCAGCAGTTACTCGGGGACAGGGGTCAACGAGCAGTACTTC,CASSYSGTGVNEQYF
TRBV15,TRBJ1-2,TRBD1,.,TGTGCCACCAGCAGAGACACCCCCGGACAGGGGGCAAAGTATGGCTACACCTTC,CATSRDTPGQGAKYGYTF
TRBV11-1,TRBJ2-7,.,.,TGTGCCAGCAGCTCCGTTCGCTACGAGCAGTACTTC,CASSSVRYEQYF